The T cell receptor beta chain described here comes from a study of cytotoxic CD8 clonotypes in ibrutinib-treated CLL. Study as a whole: Researchers reported approximately twelve relapsed/refractory and about 15 treatment-naive patients, 17 of them IGHV unmutated. Per sample, productive templates averaged 255,043 and productive rearrangements averaged 94,082.

Broader study findings: Sampling schedules were unmatched across sustained-remission and progressing patients.

Notes on this clone: Antigen unknown.

Depth targeted 1 in 200,000 to 1 in 1 million T cells, averaging 10x coverage per clonotype. The repertoire was sequenced with immunoSEQ multiplex PCR; TCRdb's copy has only in-frame clones and lacks some. The table lists approximately 320,000 clones, 67% of them singletons. The length of the CDR3 is 15 residues. Trimming pared 5 bases from V and 0 bases from J, leaving 15 bases between. Germline CDR1 and CDR2: SGDLS and YYNGEE. The source of this sequence is a human donor with chronic lymphocytic leukemia. The specimen was PBMCs, collected after 36 months of ibrutinib treatment. The chain joins TRBV9 to TRBJ2-7; no clear D gene. CDR3 bases: TGTGCCAGCAGTGCAACCCCAACACCCTCCTACGAGCAGTACTTC. Translation: CASSATPTPSYEQYF. Full variable domain (rest looked up from reference TRBV9 and TRBJ2-7): DSGVTQTPKHLITATGQRVTLRCSPRSGDLSVYWYQQSLDQGLQFLIQYYNGEERAKGNILERFSAQQFPDLHSELNLSSLELGDSALYFCASSATPTPSYEQYFGPGTRLTVT.